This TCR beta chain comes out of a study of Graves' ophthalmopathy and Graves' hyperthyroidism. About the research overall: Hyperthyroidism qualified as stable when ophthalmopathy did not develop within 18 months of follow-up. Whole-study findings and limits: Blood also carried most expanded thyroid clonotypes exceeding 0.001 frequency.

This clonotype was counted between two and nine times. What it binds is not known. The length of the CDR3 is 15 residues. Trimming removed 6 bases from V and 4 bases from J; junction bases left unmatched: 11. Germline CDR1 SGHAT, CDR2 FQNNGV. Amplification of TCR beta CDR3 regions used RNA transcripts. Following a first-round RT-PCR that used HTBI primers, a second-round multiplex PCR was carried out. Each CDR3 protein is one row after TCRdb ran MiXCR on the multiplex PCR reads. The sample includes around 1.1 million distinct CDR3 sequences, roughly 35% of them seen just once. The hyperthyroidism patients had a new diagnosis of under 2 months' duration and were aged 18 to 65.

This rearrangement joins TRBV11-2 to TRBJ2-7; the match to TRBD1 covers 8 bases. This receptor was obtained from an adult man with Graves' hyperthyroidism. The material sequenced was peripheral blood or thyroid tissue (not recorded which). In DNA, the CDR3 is TGTGCCAGCAGATCGACAGGGGACCTATTTTACGAGCAGTACTTC. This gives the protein CASRSTGDLFYEQYF.